This entry is about one TCR beta chain. The antigen remains unidentified. This record belongs to a study of beta chain features in type 1 diabetes. Turning to the study itself: Cell yields, gender and age were similar in healthy donors and patients. Study-level points and caveats: Moderate but significant shortening of TCRB CDR3s was recorded in all four CD4+ subsets from Type 1 diabetes patients.

The CDR3 sequence is 16 residues long. TCRB transcripts that were expressed got sequenced, as all of the isolated RNA had been reverse transcribed. Generated by immunoSEQ multiplex PCR, the TCRdb table keeps only in-frame clones and is missing some. The sample lists some 290,000 clones, approximately 25% occurring once. Naive, central memory, regulatory and stem cell-like memory cells within the CD4+ compartment were sorted using CD45RO/CCR7/CD25/CD127/CD95/CD27. Sequencing used naive CD4+ T cells from blood. The sequence came from a woman aged 25-40 years with type 1 diabetes. The J gene is TRBJ2-3, the V gene TRBV21-1; the DNA was not used to check the table's D call, TRBD2. TRBV21-1 is deemed a pseudogene. This chain's CDR3 is CASNKTSPNEGDTQYF. The CDR3 DNA is TGTGCCAGCAACAAGACTAGCCCCAACGAGGGAGATACGCAGTATTTT.